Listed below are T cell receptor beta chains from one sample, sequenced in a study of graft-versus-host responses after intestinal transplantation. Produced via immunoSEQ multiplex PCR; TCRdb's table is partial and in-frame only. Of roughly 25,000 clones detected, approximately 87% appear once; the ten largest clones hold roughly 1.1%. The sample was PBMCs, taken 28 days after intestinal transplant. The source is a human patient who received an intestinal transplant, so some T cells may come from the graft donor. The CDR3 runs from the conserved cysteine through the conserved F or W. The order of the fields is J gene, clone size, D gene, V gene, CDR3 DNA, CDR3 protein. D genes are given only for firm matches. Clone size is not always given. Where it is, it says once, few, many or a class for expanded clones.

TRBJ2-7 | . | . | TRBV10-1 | TGCGCCAGCAGTGAGGGACTACCCTACGAGCAGTACTTC | CASSEGLPYEQYF
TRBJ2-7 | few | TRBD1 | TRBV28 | TGTGCCAGCACCGTTGGGCAGGGGGTCACCTACGAGCAGTACTTC | CASTVGQGVTYEQYF
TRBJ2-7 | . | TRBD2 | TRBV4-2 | TGTGCCAGCAGCCATGATGTTGGGACTAGTTCCTACGAGCAGTACTTC | CASSHDVGTSSYEQYF
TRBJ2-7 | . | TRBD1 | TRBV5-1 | TGCGCCAGCAGCTTGGCCGGGACAGGGGTGAACGAGCAGTACTTC | CASSLAGTGVNEQYF
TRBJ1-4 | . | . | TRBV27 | TGTGCCAGCAGCCCCTTGACAACAACTAATGAAAAACTGTTTTTT | CASSPLTTTNEKLFF
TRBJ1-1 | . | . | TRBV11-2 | TGTGCCAGCAGCTCGACGCACAGGGACACTGAAGCTTTCTTT | CASSSTHRDTEAFF
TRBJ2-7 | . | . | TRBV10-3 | TGTGCCATCAGAAAGACAGCCCCCTACGAGCAGTACTTC | CAIRKTAPYEQYF
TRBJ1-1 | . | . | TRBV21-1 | TGTGCCAGCAGCGGGGTCAACAGCCAAAAGGGACTCACTGAAGCTTTCTTT | CASSGVNSQKGLTEAFF
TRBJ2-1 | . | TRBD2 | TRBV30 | TGTGCCTCTCCTAGCGGGAGCGGCAATGAGCAGTTCTTC | CASPSGSGNEQFF
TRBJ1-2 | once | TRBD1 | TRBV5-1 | TGCGCCAGCAGCTACCGGGACAGGGGCTACACCTTC | CASSYRDRGYTF
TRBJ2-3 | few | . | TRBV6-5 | TGTGCCAGCAGTTTTCGACCTGGAATGGGCACAGATACGCAGTATTTT | CASSFRPGMGTDTQYF
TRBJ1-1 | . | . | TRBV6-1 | TGTGCCAGCAGTGAAGCGGACAAAGAGAACACTGAAGCTTTCTTT | CASSEADKENTEAFF
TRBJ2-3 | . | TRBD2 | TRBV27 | TGTGCCAGCAGTTTGGGGGTAGCGGGCTCAGATACGCAGTATTTT | CASSLGVAGSDTQYF
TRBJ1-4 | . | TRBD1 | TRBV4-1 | TGCGCCAGCACTTCCGGGACAGGTCATGAAAAACTGTTTTTT | CASTSGTGHEKLFF
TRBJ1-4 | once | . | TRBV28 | TGTGCCAGCAGTTTTCCCCCTGGTGAAAAACTGTTTTTT | CASSFPPGEKLFF
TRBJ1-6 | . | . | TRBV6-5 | TGTGCCAGCAGTTGGCCTAATTCACCCCTCCACTTT | CASSWPNSPLHF
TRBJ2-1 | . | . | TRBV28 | TGTGCCAGCAGTTTATCCCCGGGCTTAGCAGGCAATGAGCAGTTCTTC | CASSLSPGLAGNEQFF
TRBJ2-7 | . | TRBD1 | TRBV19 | TGTGCCAGTAGTATCGTCGGGACAGGGAGCTCCTACGAGCAGTACTTC | CASSIVGTGSSYEQYF
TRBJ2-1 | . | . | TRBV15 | TGTGCCACCAGCAGAGATCGCCAGGGAGGAATCTTC | CATSRDRQGGIF
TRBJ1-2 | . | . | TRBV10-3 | TGTGCCATCGGACAGAGAATACATAACTATGGCTACACCTTC | CAIGQRIHNYGYTF
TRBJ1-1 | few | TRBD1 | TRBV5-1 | TGCGCCAGCAGCTTGGTGACAGGGGGGATGAACACTGAAGCTTTCTTT | CASSLVTGGMNTEAFF
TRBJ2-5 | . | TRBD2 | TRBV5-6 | TGTGTCAGCAGCTTCGCCGCGGGGGGGTACCAAGAGACCCAGTACTTC | CVSSFAAGGYQETQYF
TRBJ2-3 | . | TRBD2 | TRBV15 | TGTGCCACCAGCAGAGCAGGGACTAGCGGGGGGACCTACACAGATACGCAGTATTTT | CATSRAGTSGGTYTDTQYF
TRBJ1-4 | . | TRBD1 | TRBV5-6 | TGTGCCAGCAGCTTTGGGGGACAGGGGGCCCCCTATAGAGAAAAACTGTTTTTT | CASSFGGQGAPYREKLFF
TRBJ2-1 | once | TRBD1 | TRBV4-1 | TGCGCCAGCAGATACACCCGGGACAGGAGCTACAATGAGCAGTTCTTC | CASRYTRDRSYNEQFF
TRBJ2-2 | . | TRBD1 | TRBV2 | TGTGCCAGCAGTGGACAGGGGTTAAGGGGAACCGGGGAGCTGTTTTTT | CASSGQGLRGTGELFF
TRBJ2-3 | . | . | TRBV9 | TGTGCCAGCAGCGTAGATGGTAGGGGCGCAGATACGCAGTATTTT | CASSVDGRGADTQYF
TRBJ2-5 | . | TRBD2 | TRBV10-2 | TGCGCCAGCAGTGGTGTTAGCGGGAGTTGGGAGACCCAGTACTTC | CASSGVSGSWETQYF
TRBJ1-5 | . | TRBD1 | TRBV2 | TGTGCCAGCACCGGACAGGGTGTTCAGCCCCAGCATTTT | CASTGQGVQPQHF
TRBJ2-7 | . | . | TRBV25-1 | TGTGCCAGCAGTCTGTTGACGGACTACGAGCAGTACTTC | CASSLLTDYEQYF
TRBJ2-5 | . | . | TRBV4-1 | TGCGCCAGCAGCCAAAAGGACAGATATGAGACCCAGTACTTC | CASSQKDRYETQYF
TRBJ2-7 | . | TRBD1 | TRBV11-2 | TGTGCCAGCAGCTCGGACAGGGCCTACGAGCAGTACTTC | CASSSDRAYEQYF
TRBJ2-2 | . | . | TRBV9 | TGTGCCAGCAGCGTAGGGGGGAACACCGGGGAGCTGTTTTTT | CASSVGGNTGELFF
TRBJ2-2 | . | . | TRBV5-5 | TGTGCCAGCAGCCGGACCAACACCGGGGAGCTGTTTTTT | CASSRTNTGELFF
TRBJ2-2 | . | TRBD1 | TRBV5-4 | TGTGCCAGCAGCTCCGGACAGGACGGGGAGCTGTTTTTT | CASSSGQDGELFF
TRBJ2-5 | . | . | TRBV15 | TGTGCCACCAGCAGAGATAGGGCAAACCAAGAGACCCAGTACTTC | CATSRDRANQETQYF
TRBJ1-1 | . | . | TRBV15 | TGTGCCACCAGCAGAGATGGGTGGGGGGTTTTGAACACTGAAGCTTTCTTT | CATSRDGWGVLNTEAFF
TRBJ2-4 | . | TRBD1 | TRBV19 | TGTGCCAGTAGTCCGGGACAGGTAAACATTCAGTACTTC | CASSPGQVNIQYF
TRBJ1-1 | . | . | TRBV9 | TGTGCCAGCAGCCCAGAAACGAACACTGAAGCTTTCTTT | CASSPETNTEAFF
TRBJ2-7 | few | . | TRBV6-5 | TGTGCCAGCAGAAGGGGGGCCTACGAGCAGTACTTC | CASRRGAYEQYF
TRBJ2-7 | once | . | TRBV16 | TGTGCCAGCAGCCCGTCGGGGAGCTCCTACGAGCAGTACTTC | CASSPSGSSYEQYF
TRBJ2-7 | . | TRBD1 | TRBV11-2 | TGTGCCAGCAGCTTAGCGGGTCCGGGGACAGCCTACTCCTACGAGCAGTACTTC | CASSLAGPGTAYSYEQYF
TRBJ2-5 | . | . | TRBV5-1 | TGCGCCAGCAGCTTGGAGGGTCGGGAGACCCAGTACTTC | CASSLEGRETQYF
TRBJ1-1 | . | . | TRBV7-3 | TGTGCCAGCAGCCTTCTCCTGGACACTGAAGCTTTCTTT | CASSLLLDTEAFF
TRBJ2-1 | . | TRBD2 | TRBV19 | TGTGCCAGTAGTATCGGGCCTAGCGGGGGGCGGTCCTACAATGAGCAGTTCTTC | CASSIGPSGGRSYNEQFF
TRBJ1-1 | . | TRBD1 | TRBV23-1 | TGCGCCAGCAGTCGCCATCAGGGGGCGAACACTGAAGCTTTCTTT | CASSRHQGANTEAFF
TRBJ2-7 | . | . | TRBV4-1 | TGCGCCAGCAGCCAAGGACGGGCCTACGAGCAGTACTTC | CASSQGRAYEQYF
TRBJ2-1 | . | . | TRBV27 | TGTGCCAGCAGTTTCGGCAATGAGCAGTTCTTC | CASSFGNEQFF
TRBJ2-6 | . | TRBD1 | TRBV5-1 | TGCGCCAGCAGCAGAACAGGGGGCAGGTATGGGGCCAACGTCCTGACTTTC | CASSRTGGRYGANVLTF
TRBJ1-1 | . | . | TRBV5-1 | TGCGCCAGCAGCTTGGGACGTACCACTGAAGCTTTCTTT | CASSLGRTTEAFF
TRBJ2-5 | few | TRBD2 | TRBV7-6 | TGTGCCAGCAGCTTGATAGCGGGGGGGCAGGAGACCCAGTACTTC | CASSLIAGGQETQYF
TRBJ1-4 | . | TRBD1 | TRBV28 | TGTGCCAGCAGCCGGGACAGGGGGAATGAAAAACTGTTTTTT | CASSRDRGNEKLFF
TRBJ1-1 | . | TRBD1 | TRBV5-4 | TGTGCCAGCAGCTTGTATAAGGGGGCAGGGGACACTGAAGCTTTCTTT | CASSLYKGAGDTEAFF